These T cell receptor beta chains were read from a single sample in a study of blood T cells in healthy people across ages. MiXCR was run by TCRdb on the 5' RACE reads, yielding one entry per CDR3 protein. The repertoire holds about 650,000 distinct CDR3 sequences, with around 32% as singletons. The specimen was blood. The receptors here all came from a woman older than 75 in good health. CDR3s include the opening cysteine and the closing phenylalanine or tryptophan. D genes are given only for firm matches. Only some rows state a clone size, as once, few, many or a class for expanded clones.

>few|TRBD2|TRBJ2-2|17|TRBV4-2
TGTGCCAGCAGCCAAGAGAGCCTAGCGGCTAAGGCCGGGGAGCTGTTTTTT
CASSQESLAAKAGELFF
>few|-|TRBJ1-6|16|TRBV6-2/TRBV6-3
TGTGCCAGCAGCTCACAGGATCTGATCTATAATTCACCCCTCCACTTT
CASSSQDLIYNSPLHF
>many|-|TRBJ2-1|14|TRBV11-2
TGTGCCAGCAGCTCGAGTTCCAGGGGGGTTGAGCAGTTCTTC
CASSSSSRGVEQFF
>many|-|TRBJ2-1|14|TRBV7-9
TGTGCCAGCAGCTCCCCACAGGTCCACAATGAGCAGTTCTTC
CASSSPQVHNEQFF
>-|-|TRBJ1-5|15|TRBV11-2
TGTGCCAGCAGCTTAGATGGGAAGGGAGGTCAGCCCCAGCATTTT
CASSLDGKGGQPQHF
>-|-|TRBJ2-7|12|TRBV20-1
TGCAGTGCTAGACGCACAGGCTACGAGCAGTACTTC
CSARRTGYEQYF
>-|-|TRBJ2-5|16|TRBV7-2
TGTGCCAGCAGCCCCCTGGGGAGAGTGACTCAAGAGACCCAGTACTTC
CASSPLGRVTQETQYF
>-|-|TRBJ2-3|13|TRBV7-3
TGTGCCAGCAGCTTGATGGTGGGCGATACGCAGTATTTT
CASSLMVGDTQYF
>-|-|TRBJ1-5|12|TRBV20-1
TGCAGTGCTAATGGACTGGATCAGCCCCAGCATTTT
CSANGLDQPQHF
>many|-|TRBJ2-3|15|TRBV20-1
TGCAGTGCTAGAGATGCGGGGTCTGGAACAGATACGCAGTATTTT
CSARDAGSGTDTQYF
>-|TRBD2|TRBJ2-1|19|TRBV10-3
TGTGCCGTCAGTGGATCTCGAGCAGCTAGCGGGACTTCCTACAATGAGCAGTTCTTC
CAVSGSRAASGTSYNEQFF
>-|-|TRBJ2-1|15|TRBV20-1
TGCAGTGCCAGGGACACTGGGAGCTCCTACAATGAGCAGTTCTTC
CSARDTGSSYNEQFF
>few|-|TRBJ1-2|13|TRBV7-2
TGTGCCAGCAGCTCCCCCGACTGGAGGGGCTACACCTTC
CASSSPDWRGYTF
>many|-|TRBJ2-4|17|TRBV21-1
TGTGCCAGCAGCAACACCCACAGGGGATATCCCAAAAACATTCAGTACTTC
CASSNTHRGYPKNIQYF
>many|-|TRBJ2-3|15|TRBV3-1
TGTGCCAGCAGCCCGACAGGGAGGAACACAGATACGCAGTATTTT
CASSPTGRNTDTQYF
>many|TRBD2|TRBJ2-7|15|TRBV19
TGTGCCAGTAGTATTAAGCGGGAAGGGCCCTACGAGCAGTACTTC
CASSIKREGPYEQYF
>once|-|TRBJ2-3|15|TRBV12-3/TRBV12-4
TGTGCCAGCAGTCTCCGGGACACCCTCACAGATACGCAGTATTTT
CASSLRDTLTDTQYF
>once|-|TRBJ1-1|13|TRBV20-1
TGCAGTGCTAGAGAGAACCTTGGGGCTGAAGCTTTCTTT
CSARENLGAEAFF
>many|-|TRBJ1-2|14|TRBV6-1
TGTGCCAGCAGTGAAGAGAGGGGGAACTATGGCTACACCTTC
CASSEERGNYGYTF
>few|TRBD2|TRBJ2-1|14|TRBV20-1
TGCAGTGTTTTAAGCGGGGCCTCCTACAATGAGCAGTTCTTC
CSVLSGASYNEQFF
>-|-|TRBJ2-5|15|TRBV25-1
TGTGCCAGCAGTGGGTTCCTGTCTAACCAAGAGACCCAGTACTTC
CASSGFLSNQETQYF
>-|-|TRBJ2-3|15|TRBV20-1
TGCAGTGCTAGAGATTTCGAGACTAGCACAGATACGCAGTATTTT
CSARDFETSTDTQYF
>few|-|TRBJ2-5|13|TRBV14
TGTGCCAGCAGCCAAATGGGGATAGAGACCCAGTACTTC
CASSQMGIETQYF
>-|-|TRBJ2-7|14|TRBV20-1
TGCAGTGCCCCCGTCGCAGGCACCCCCTACGAGCAGTACTTC
CSAPVAGTPYEQYF
>many|-|TRBJ1-2|15|TRBV15
TGTGCCACCAGCAGAGGGGGTGGCAGGGAGAGTGGCTACACCTTC
CATSRGGGRESGYTF
>many|-|TRBJ1-2|14|TRBV28
TGTGCCAGCAGTAGTCCTGCTGCTGGGTATGGCTACACCTTC
CASSSPAAGYGYTF
>many|TRBD1|TRBJ2-5|15|TRBV3-1
TGTGCCAGCAGCCCAACTGGGACAGGACTGGAGACCCAGTACTTC
CASSPTGTGLETQYF
>many|-|TRBJ1-4|19|TRBV4-3
TGCGCCAGCAGCCAAGATAAGGCAGGGCTCTCTGGTGGTAATGAAAAACTGTTTTTT
CASSQDKAGLSGGNEKLFF
>-|TRBD1|TRBJ1-1|15|TRBV28
TGTGCCAGCAGTTTAATAGCAGGGGGCTTCGCTGGAGCTTTCTTT
CASSLIAGGFAGAFF
>-|TRBD2|TRBJ2-1|15|TRBV20-1
TGCAGTGCTAGACCGGGACTAGCGCCCCAGGGGGAGCAGTTCTTC
CSARPGLAPQGEQFF
>-|-|TRBJ2-1|12|TRBV12-3/TRBV12-4
TGTGCCAGCAGTTTAGTGGTTGGGAGTCCGTTCTTC
CASSLVVGSPFF
>many|-|TRBJ2-6|17|TRBV6-2/TRBV6-3
TGTGCCAGCAGTTACTCGGATTTAATGGGGGGGGCCAACGTCCTGACTTTC
CASSYSDLMGGANVLTF
>few|TRBD2|TRBJ2-2|16|TRBV20-1
TGCAGTGCTAGACCACCAGCGGGGGGGCAGGTCGGGGAGCTGTTTTTT
CSARPPAGGQVGELFF
>many|-|TRBJ2-7|17|TRBV12-3/TRBV12-4
TGTGCCAGCAGTCAAGCTAAAGGCCTTCTAAGCTCCTACGAGCAGTACTTC
CASSQAKGLLSSYEQYF
>-|-|TRBJ1-2|14|TRBV20-1
TGCAGTGCTAGAGATTCTACGCACACGCGTGGCTACACCTTC
CSARDSTHTRGYTF
>-|TRBD1|TRBJ2-5|16|TRBV5-1
TGCGCCAGCAGCCTTACAGGGGGCAATTCCCAAGAGACCCAGTACTTC
CASSLTGGNSQETQYF
>many|TRBD1|TRBJ2-7|12|TRBV20-1
TGCAGTGCTACGGACAGGGGGAGCGAGCAGTACTTC
CSATDRGSEQYF
>many|-|TRBJ2-4|13|TRBV20-1
TGCAGTGGCCCGGAGGTAGCCAAAAACATTCAGTACTTC
CSGPEVAKNIQYF
>many|-|TRBJ2-3|13|TRBV5-1
TGCGCCAGCAGCTCCCCTGGGGGGGATACGCAGTATTTT
CASSSPGGDTQYF
>many|-|TRBJ2-7|13|TRBV30
TGTGCCTGGAGTAAGGTAGACACCGACGAGCAGTACTTC
CAWSKVDTDEQYF
>many|TRBD1|TRBJ1-1|16|TRBV3-1
TGTGCCAGCAGCCAAGGGACGGGACAGATGAACACTGAAGCTTTCTTT
CASSQGTGQMNTEAFF
>many|-|TRBJ2-7|11|TRBV20-1
TGCAGTGCCCCGGGTCCCTACGAGCAGTACTTC
CSAPGPYEQYF
>few|TRBD2|TRBJ2-5|13|TRBV30
TGTGCCTGGAGTGTGGGGAGGGGAGAGACCCAGTACTTC
CAWSVGRGETQYF
>-|-|TRBJ1-5|16|TRBV20-1
TGCAGTGCTCACAAAGGGGTCGGGGGTTACAATCAGCCCCAGCATTTT
CSAHKGVGGYNQPQHF
>-|-|TRBJ1-1|12|TRBV6-6
TGTGCCAGCAGTATCTGGCACACTGAAGCTTTCTTT
CASSIWHTEAFF
>many|TRBD1|TRBJ2-7|13|TRBV10-3
TGTGCCATCAGTGAAGGGACAGGCAACGAGCAGTACTTC
CAISEGTGNEQYF
>-|-|TRBJ1-1|11|TRBV10-3
TGTGCCGTTGCGGCGAACACTGAAGCTTTCTTT
CAVAANTEAFF
>many|TRBD1|TRBJ2-7|17|TRBV11-2
TGTGCCAGCAGCTTAGGTGTTGGACAGGGGATAGGGTACGAGCAGTACTTC
CASSLGVGQGIGYEQYF
>-|TRBD1|TRBJ2-5|15|TRBV10-3
TGTGCCATCAGTGCGACAGGGGGTGAGGGGGAGACCCAGTACTTC
CAISATGGEGETQYF
>-|TRBD2|TRBJ2-5|15|TRBV20-1
TGCAGTGCAAGACACACTAGCGAGGAGAGGGAGACCCAGTACTTC
CSARHTSEERETQYF
>many|TRBD2|TRBJ2-1|13|TRBV6-1
TGTGCCAGCAAGCCGGGGGGGTACAATGAGCAGTTCTTC
CASKPGGYNEQFF
>-|-|TRBJ2-7|13|TRBV4-2
TGTGCCAGCAGCCAAACGTCGACAGGCGAGCAGTACTTC
CASSQTSTGEQYF
>many|-|TRBJ2-5|13|TRBV11-1
TGTGCCAGCAGCCGCCCCGCGGTGGAGACCCAGTACTTC
CASSRPAVETQYF